This entry lists 32 T cell receptor beta chains sequenced from one sample in a study of shared clonotypes between healthy human individuals. Sequencing was performed with immunoSEQ multiplex PCR; in TCRdb, only in-frame clones are kept and a portion is missing. This table has 2 million to 2.5 million clones, approximately 95% appearing once. Sequenced sample: naive CD4+ T cells from PBMCs. Subset here: CD45RA+ positively selected. Receptor source: a man between 18 and 35 years old in good health. Some clones in this sample may be carry-over from other donors' samples.

This clone occurred a few times. The chain links TRBV28 to TRBJ1-2; D perhaps matches TRBD1 (5 bases). There are 14 residues in the CDR3. V was pared by 6 bases and J by 6 bases, with 17 bases between. Per germline, CDR1 MDHEN and CDR2 SYDVKM. The CDR3 is CASRIPRGTDGYTF. The CDR3 DNA reads as TGTGCCAGCAGAATCCCAAGGGGAACAGATGGCTACACCTTC.

The rearrangement links TRBV28 to TRBJ2-5; maybe TRBD2 (5 bases). The ends were cut back, 5 bases at V and 5 bases at J, with 18 bases in the middle. The CDR3 covers 15 residues. Germline V CDR1 and CDR2: MDHEN, SYDVKM. CDR3 nucleotides: TGTGCCAGCAGTCGACGGACGGGGATCTGGGAGACCCAGTACTTC. As protein: CASSRRTGIWETQYF.

This chain uses TRBV14 with TRBJ2-7; D is possibly TRBD2 (6 bases). V was cut by 1 base and J by 2 bases, with 12 bases left in between. The CDR3 sequence is 15 residues long. The germline V gene encodes CDR1 SGHDN and CDR2 FVKESK. The CDR3 DNA reads TGTGCCAGCAGCCAAGTCGACGGGAGCCCCTACGAGCAGTACTTC. Its translation is CASSQVDGSPYEQYF.

V is TRBV7-9 and J is TRBJ2-5, with 8 bases that match TRBD2. This CDR3 spans 17 amino acids. The V gene's germline CDR1 is SEHNR and CDR2 FQNEAQ (reference sequence). The trim removed 0 bases at V and 1 base at J, leaving 7 bases unmatched. CDR3 DNA sequence: TGTGCCAGCAGCTTAGCGCCGGGACTAGGAACCCAAGAGACCCAGTACTTC. Protein: CASSLAPGLGTQETQYF.

The chain recombines TRBV6-1 with TRBJ2-5; no clear D gene. The CDR3 is made up of 14 amino acids. Germline loops: CDR1 MNHNS, CDR2 SASEGT. The ends were cut back, 5 bases at V and 1 base at J, with 11 bases in the middle. The CDR3 DNA reads TGTGCCAGCAGTACCGGGCCTACCCAAGAGACCCAGTACTTC. Residues: CASSTGPTQETQYF.

This chain connects TRBV6-1 to TRBJ2-5, with 10 bases aligning to TRBD1. The CDR3 totals 14 residues. V shed 6 bases and J 4 bases; nucleotides not matched to a gene: 5. Per the germline V gene, CDR1 is MNHNS and CDR2 is SASEGT. In nucleotides, the CDR3 is TGTGCCAGCAGCCGGGACAGGGGCACAGAGACCCAGTACTTC. It codes for CASSRDRGTETQYF.

The chain couples TRBV11-1 to TRBJ2-5; TRBD2 matches at 9 bases. The CDR3 has 16 residues. Germline V gene sequence: CDR1 SGHAT, CDR2 FQDESV (reference sequence). V dropped 4 bases and J dropped 5; count of bases not matched to a gene: 11. The CDR3 region has the DNA TGTGCCAGCAGCTCCGGGACTAGCTATCGTGTCGAGACCCAGTACTTC. Translation: CASSSGTSYRVETQYF.

Remarks on this clone: This sample also contains other DNA sequences that code for the same CDR3. The chain employs TRBV5-1 and TRBJ2-1; D not resolved. This CDR3 has 14 residues. Per germline, CDR1 SGHRS and CDR2 YFSETQ. V was cut by 0 bases and J by 4 bases, with 8 bases left in between. As DNA, the CDR3 is TGCGCCAGCAGCTTGGACACAGCTTACAATGAGCAGTTCTTC. This translates into CASSLDTAYNEQFF.

J is TRBJ2-2 and V is TRBV5-1; D might be TRBD2 (6 bases). V lost 5 bases and J 2 bases, leaving 19 bases between the germline ends. Germline V gene sequence: CDR1 SGHRS, CDR2 YFSETQ. The CDR3 runs to 17 residues. The CDR3 nucleotides read TGCGCCAGCAGGGTGCTAGCGACAGTCACAAACACCGGGGAGCTGTTTTTT. This translates into CASRVLATVTNTGELFF.

This clone was observed a single time. This chain joins TRBV28 and TRBJ2-5; 13 bases match TRBD2. Unmatched junction bases numbered 5, after V lost 8 bases and J lost 2 bases. Per the germline V gene, CDR1 is MDHEN and CDR2 is SYDVKM. CDR3 length: 15 amino acids. CDR3 DNA sequence: TGTGCCAGCGGCCTACTAGCGGGAGGGCAAGAGACCCAGTACTTC. Its translation is CASGLLAGGQETQYF.

The chain recombines TRBV5-1 with TRBJ2-3; D perhaps matches TRBD1 (6 bases). From germline, CDR1 is SGHRS and CDR2 YFSETQ. This CDR3 has 16 amino acids. Trimming took off 3 bases at V and 3 bases at J, with 17 bases between the two ends. The CDR3, as DNA: TGCGCCAGCAGCTGGAAACAGGGTTCCTCAACAGATACGCAGTATTTT. It codes for CASSWKQGSSTDTQYF.

V usage is TRBV5-1 and J usage is TRBJ2-2; 9 nucleotides line up with TRBD2. CDR3 length: 18 residues. CDR1 is SGHRS, CDR2 YFSETQ, per germline. V shed 0 bases, J shed 5 bases, and the junction held 11 bases outside the gene matches. The CDR3, as DNA: TGCGCCAGCAGCTTGGTTCTAGCGGGAATTTTGAGGACCGGGGAGCTGTTTTTT. This encodes CASSLVLAGILRTGELFF. Looking up the rest from reference TRBV5-1 and TRBJ2-2 gives the full variable domain: KAGVTQTPRYLIKTRGQQVTLSCSPISGHRSVSWYQQTPGQGLQFLFEYFSETQRNKGNFPGRFSGRQFSNSRSEMNVSTLELGDSALYLCASSLVLAGILRTGELFFGEGSRLTVL.

Turning to this clone: Different DNA sequences within this sample yield the same CDR3. The chain has TRBV28 and TRBJ1-2; D unclear. This CDR3 comprises 12 residues. Germline V gene sequence: CDR1 MDHEN, CDR2 SYDVKM. Deletions cut 2 bases from V and 4 bases from J, with 5 bases between. The CDR3 DNA reads TGTGCCAGCAGTTTACCCCTCTATGGCTACACCTTC. Its protein is CASSLPLYGYTF.

J is TRBJ2-3 and V is TRBV19, with D unclear. CDR1 is LNHDA, CDR2 SQIVND, per germline (reference sequence). V was clipped by 4 bases and J by 6 bases, with 11 bases between them. The CDR3 has 13 amino acids. The CDR3: CASSTSVGDTQYF. The CDR3 DNA is TGTGCCAGTAGTACCAGTGTCGGGGATACGCAGTATTTT.

This chain links TRBV7-9 with TRBJ2-7, with TRBD2 identical over 11 bases. This CDR3 contains 17 residues. The germline V gene encodes CDR1 SEHNR and CDR2 FQNEAQ (reference sequence). V shed 1 base, J shed 1 base, and the junction held 6 bases outside the gene matches. DNA for the CDR3: TGTGCCAGCAGCTTAGGGTATAGCGGGAGGGGTTCCTACGAGCAGTACTTC. Amino acid sequence: CASSLGYSGRGSYEQYF. The full variable domain, in which reference TRBV7-9 and TRBJ2-7 provide the parts outside the CDR3, is DTGVSQNPRHKITKRGQNVTFRCDPISEHNRLYWYRQTLGQGPEFLTYFQNEAQLEKSRLLSDRFSAERPKGSFSTLEIQRTEQGDSAMYLCASSLGYSGRGSYEQYFGPGTRLTVT.

Worth noting for this clone: Other nucleotide sequences from this sample produce the same CDR3. This chain connects TRBV19 to TRBJ2-7; TRBD1 aligns across 7 bases. In germline, CDR1 is LNHDA, CDR2 SQIVND (reference sequence). The length of the CDR3 is 13 residues. The junction had 3 bases not matched to a gene; V was cut back by 4 bases and J by 3 bases. The CDR3 reads CASSTDRVYEQYF. CDR3 sequence (DNA): TGTGCCAGTAGTACCGACAGGGTCTACGAGCAGTACTTC.

V is TRBV19 and J is TRBJ2-1, with 13 nucleotides matching TRBD2. The CDR3 is 17 amino acids. V was clipped by 4 bases and J by 3 bases; unmatched bases: 6. Germline CDR1 is LNHDA and CDR2 is SQIVND (reference sequence). In DNA form, the CDR3 reads TGTGCCAGTAGTAGTGGGACTAGCGGGAAAGTCTACAATGAGCAGTTCTTC. Translating gives CASSSGTSGKVYNEQFF.

This clone was observed a handful of times. The V call is TRBV2, the J call TRBJ2-2; 9 nucleotides match TRBD1. CDR3 length equals 15 residues. Trimming removed 6 bases from V and 5 bases from J; junction bases left unmatched: 7. Germline-derived CDR1 and CDR2 are SNHLY and FYNNEI. CDR3 DNA sequence: TGTGCCAGCAGGGGGGGACAGGGCTGGACCGGGGAGCTGTTTTTT. It encodes CASRGGQGWTGELFF.

This chain links TRBV18 with TRBJ2-1, with 7 bases aligning to TRBD2. Trimming took 6 bases from V and 9 from J; bases not matched to a gene: 17. Germline CDR1 reads KGHSH; CDR2 reads LQKENI. CDR3 length: 16 amino acids. The CDR3 coding sequence is TGTGCCAGCTCCCCGAGTAGAGGGCTAGCGGCGACTGAGCAGTTCTTC. Translation gives CASSPSRGLAATEQFF.

The count of this clone is one. The chain links TRBV5-1 to TRBJ2-7; either TRBD1 or TRBD2 may supply D (5 bases each). The CDR3 spans 16 residues. The V end was cut by 0 bases, the J end by 5 bases, with 18 bases between. Germline lookup yields CDR1 SGHRS and CDR2 YFSETQ. CDR3 nucleotides: TGCGCCAGCAGCTTGGCCACCCTGTTTAGGGGAGACGAGCAGTACTTC. This codes for CASSLATLFRGDEQYF.

The rearrangement links TRBV6-5 to TRBJ2-1; 9 positions match TRBD1. V trimming: 5 bases; J trimming: 8 bases; junction bases outside the gene matches: 7. There are 14 residues in the CDR3. The germline V gene has CDR1 MNHEY and CDR2 SVGAGI. CDR3 sequence (DNA): TGTGCCAGCAGTCGCAGGGACAGGGTCCATGAGCAGTTCTTC. It yields the protein CASSRRDRVHEQFF.

J is TRBJ1-2 and V is TRBV4-3; possible D gene TRBD1, 5 bases. There are 12 residues in the CDR3. Between the trimmed V and J ends, which lost 2 bases and 8 bases, there was a span of 9 bases. CDR1 is LGHNA, CDR2 YSLEER, per germline. CDR3: CASSQRGEGYTF. The CDR3 nucleotides read TGCGCCAGCAGCCAACGGGGGGAGGGCTACACCTTC.

The V and J genes are TRBV7-8 and TRBJ1-5; D remains unclear. The germline V gene has CDR1 SGHVS and CDR2 FQNEAQ. Trimming removed 3 bases from V and 5 bases from J, with 17 bases in between. The CDR3 loop spans 16 amino acids. For the CDR3, the DNA is TGTGCCAGCAGCTTCTCGGTCGTGGAGCTTCATCAGCCCCAGCATTTT. It codes for CASSFSVVELHQPQHF.

The chain uses TRBV30 and TRBJ2-7; tentatively, D is TRBD1 or TRBD2 (5 bases each). V lost 5 bases and J 4 bases, leaving 21 bases between the germline ends. This CDR3 is 15 amino acids long. From germline, CDR1 is GTSNPN and CDR2 SVGIG (reference sequence). The CDR3 sequence: CAWVTYPGPSYEQYF. For the CDR3, the DNA is TGTGCCTGGGTTACTTACCCGGGACCCTCTTACGAGCAGTACTTC.

This clone has only a few counts. This rearrangement joins TRBV7-2 to TRBJ2-1; a possible D gene is TRBD2 (6 bases). This CDR3 is 14 amino acids long. Germline V gene sequence: CDR1 SGHTA, CDR2 FQGNSA. V shed 1 base and J shed 7 bases, with 11 bases lying between them. As DNA, the CDR3 is TGTGCCAGCAGCTTAGATCGGGGGAGGAATGAGCAGTTCTTC. It yields the protein CASSLDRGRNEQFF.

A single count supports this clone. The V call is TRBV19, the J call TRBJ2-1; 9 bases line up with TRBD2. Germline-derived CDR1 and CDR2 are LNHDA and SQIVND (reference sequence). Trimming removed 5 bases from V and 7 bases from J; junction bases left unmatched: 9. The CDR3 is 15 residues long. The CDR3 spells CASSLRTSAGNEQFF. In DNA form, the CDR3 reads TGTGCCAGTAGTCTACGGACTAGCGCTGGAAATGAGCAGTTCTTC.

V gene TRBV7-2 combines with J gene TRBJ2-7, with D uncertain. V lost 4 bases, J lost 4 bases, and 11 bases lay in between. The CDR3 is made up of 13 amino acids. CDR1 and CDR2 from the germline V gene are SGHTA and FQGNSA. The DNA of the CDR3 is TGTGCCAGCAGCTCCTCCCGGCAATACGAGCAGTACTTC. Translated, it gives CASSSSRQYEQYF.

The CDR3 reads CASSSGTKVYEQYF. CDR3 in DNA: TGTGCCAGCAGCTCCGGGACGAAAGTCTACGAGCAGTACTTC. The genes are TRBV11-2 and TRBJ2-7; either TRBD1 or TRBD2 may fit D (5 bases each). This CDR3 has 14 residues. Germline CDR1 reads SGHAT; CDR2 reads FQNNGV. V shed 4 bases and J shed 3 bases, with 13 bases lying between them.

This chain links TRBV4-1 with TRBJ2-7; 11 nucleotides match TRBD2. CDR1 and CDR2 from the germline V gene are MGHRA and YSYEKL. After removal of 0 bases from V and 1 base from J, the junction contained 8 bases not matched to a gene. CDR3 length: 18 amino acids. CDR3 region: CASSQEGLAGGPSYEQYF. Written as DNA, the CDR3 is TGCGCCAGCAGCCAAGAAGGGCTAGCGGGAGGCCCGTCCTACGAGCAGTACTTC.

This chain connects TRBV2 to TRBJ2-5, with D possibly being TRBD1 (6 bases). V was pared by 6 bases and J by 5 bases, with 10 bases between. The CDR3 runs to 12 residues. Germline V gene data show CDR1 as SNHLY and CDR2 as FYNNEI. CDR3 loop: CASRGDTETQYF. The CDR3 DNA reads as TGTGCCAGCAGAGGGGACACCGAGACCCAGTACTTC.

This chain uses TRBV6-1 with TRBJ2-5, with D perhaps TRBD1 (6 bases). The CDR3 covers 13 residues. CDR1 and CDR2 (germline): MNHNS, SASEGT. The V end was cut by 8 bases, the J end by 5 bases, with 15 bases between. CDR3 DNA sequence: TGTGCCAGCCTAGTACAGGGTAGCGAGACCCAGTACTTC. Translating it yields CASLVQGSETQYF.

This clone was seen more than once but under ten times. This chain joins TRBV9 and TRBJ1-4; no clear D. V was clipped by 3 bases and J by 3 bases, with 9 bases between them. Germline CDR1 reads SGDLS; CDR2 reads YYNGEE. CDR3 length equals 14 residues. The CDR3 reads CASSAGNSNEKLFF. The CDR3 nucleotides are TGTGCCAGCAGCGCCGGGAATTCTAATGAAAAACTGTTTTTT.